This passage covers 19 T cell receptor beta chains from one sample sequenced in a study of blood T cell repertoires in COVID-19. Sequenced by immunoSEQ multiplex PCR; TCRdb stores in-frame clones only, minus some. The table lists fewer than 65,000 clones, about 82% of them singletons. Sequencing was performed on peripheral blood. Receptors originate from a human donor in a cohort sampled during active COVID-19.

This clone was seen a single time. The chain uses TRBV20-1 and TRBJ1-2; D is ambiguous. This CDR3 has 11 amino acids. CDR1 DFQATT and CDR2 SNEGSKA come from the germline V gene (reference sequence). V lost 3 bases, J lost 7 bases, and 9 bases lay in between. CDR3: CSASKESGYTF. CDR3 nucleotide sequence: TGCAGTGCTAGCAAGGAGTCTGGCTACACCTTC.

This clone is medium-sized by share. V gene TRBV5-4 combines with J gene TRBJ2-1; tentative D call: TRBD2 (7 bases). V was clipped by 2 bases and J by 4 bases, with 13 bases between them. Germline assignment: CDR1 SGHNT and CDR2 YYREEE (reference sequence). This CDR3 contains 15 residues. CDR3 amino acids: CASSLGRGTYNEQFF. As DNA, the CDR3 is TGTGCCAGCAGCTTAGGGCGGGGGACATACAATGAGCAGTTCTTC.

The chain carries TRBV4-3 and TRBJ2-4, with D possibly TRBD2 on 7 matching bases. This CDR3 has 14 residues. Germline CDR1 LGHNA, CDR2 YSLEER. Trimming took 6 bases from V and 7 from J, leaving 16 bases between them. The CDR3 is CASRKGGVRNIQYF. CDR3 in DNA: TGCGCCAGCAGAAAAGGGGGGGTCCGGAACATTCAGTACTTC.

In this sample, this clone turned up once. This chain connects TRBV19 to TRBJ1-2, with 10 bases lining up with TRBD1. The CDR3 consists of 12 residues. In germline, CDR1 is LNHDA, CDR2 SQIVND (reference sequence). J lost 11 bases, V lost 4 bases, and 4 bases had no gene match. DNA for the CDR3: TGTGCCAGTAGTAAGGACAGGGGGACATACACCTTC. Protein: CASSKDRGTYTF.

The chain uses TRBV2 and TRBJ1-1; D is uncertain. The CDR3 runs to 15 residues. V was shortened by 8 bases and J by 1 base, with 17 bases between the two germline ends. Germline V lookup: CDR1 SNHLY, CDR2 FYNNEI. The CDR3 is CASCEDASGNTEAFF. The CDR3 coding sequence is TGTGCCAGCTGCGAAGACGCTAGTGGGAACACTGAAGCTTTCTTT.

This rearrangement joins TRBV3-1 (or the pseudogene TRBV3-2) to TRBJ2-4; a weak D match, TRBD1 (6 bases). CDR3 length equals 15 residues. Germline V gene lookup returns CDR1 LGHDT and CDR2 YNNKEL (reference sequence). Deletions cut 4 bases from V and 8 bases from J, with 18 bases between. CDR3 nucleotide sequence: TGTGCCAGCAGCCCCCCCAACAGGGTTGGGTACATTCAGTACTTC. This encodes CASSPPNRVGYIQYF.

The V call is TRBV30, the J call TRBJ1-3; D ambiguous. CDR1 and CDR2 (germline): GTSNPN, SVGIG (reference sequence). Trimming cost V 4 bases and J 3 bases, with 13 bases left between them. This CDR3 is 14 amino acids long. CDR3: CAWIRSTLGNTIYF. CDR3 DNA sequence: TGTGCCTGGATCCGGAGCACCCTTGGAAACACCATATATTTT.

The rearrangement uses TRBV28 and TRBJ1-2; 7 bases map to TRBD1. Germline trimming cut 7 bases from V and 4 bases from J; bases unmatched to any gene: 15. The germline CDR1 and CDR2 sequences are MDHEN and SYDVKM. The CDR3 is 16 amino acids. As DNA, the CDR3 is TGTGCCAGCACCACAGGGGACTCCGTGGGCCGCTATGGCTACACCTTC. Amino acids: CASTTGDSVGRYGYTF.

This CDR3 reads CASSLDGTGGNEQYF. Written as DNA, the CDR3 is TGTGCCAGCAGCTTAGATGGGACAGGGGGCAACGAGCAGTACTTC. The chain combines TRBV13 with TRBJ2-7, with 12 bases fitting TRBD1. The germline V gene has CDR1 PRHDT and CDR2 FYEKMQ (reference sequence). Trimming at V came to 1 base and at J to 5 bases, leaving 3 bases not matched to a gene. The CDR3 is 15 amino acids.

The chain recombines TRBV3-1 (or the pseudogene TRBV3-2) with TRBJ2-3; 7 bases map to TRBD2. The CDR3 runs to 17 residues. The germline gives CDR1 LGHDT, CDR2 YNNKEL (reference sequence). J was trimmed by 0 bases and V by 6 bases; bases with no gene match: 12. The CDR3 region is CASSPPWGGVSTDTQYF. The CDR3 nucleotides read TGTGCCAGCAGTCCCCCTTGGGGGGGGGTGAGCACAGATACGCAGTATTTT.

The chain has TRBV19 and TRBJ1-5; 8 bases match TRBD1. This CDR3 spans 15 amino acids. The V and J ends lost 8 bases and 0 bases, in that order; junction bases with no gene match: 6. Germline CDR1 and CDR2: LNHDA and SQIVND (reference sequence). The CDR3 DNA is TGTGCCAGTGCCTCAGGGGGCGTTAGCAATCAGCCCCAGCATTTT. Translated: CASASGGVSNQPQHF.

The V gene is TRBV19, the J gene TRBJ2-7; 9 bases map to TRBD1. Losses at the gene ends were 3 bases for V and 4 bases for J; bases not matched to a gene: 7. This CDR3 is 15 amino acids long. Germline loops: CDR1 LNHDA, CDR2 SQIVND (reference sequence). The CDR3 sequence: CASSIGGTGLYEQYF. In nucleotides, the CDR3 is TGTGCCAGTAGTATCGGCGGGACAGGGCTTTACGAGCAGTACTTC.

The chain combines TRBV5-8 with TRBJ1-5, with D uncertain. Looked up from germline, CDR1 is SGHTS and CDR2 is YDEGEE. V was cut by 2 bases and J by 0 bases, with 15 bases left in between. This CDR3 spans 17 amino acids. The CDR3 protein is CASSFGSQVYSNQPQHF. CDR3 nucleotides: TGTGCCAGCAGCTTCGGATCGCAGGTATATAGCAATCAGCCCCAGCATTTT.

CDR3 sequence: CASSPSPGQGIRRNYGYTF. CDR3 nucleotides: TGTGCCAGCTCACCATCCCCGGGACAGGGGATCCGTCGCAACTATGGCTACACCTTC. The chain carries TRBV18 and TRBJ1-2, with TRBD1 matching 10 bases. This CDR3 spans 19 amino acids. Unmatched junction bases numbered 14, after V lost 2 bases and J lost 2 bases. Germline CDR1 reads KGHSH; CDR2 reads LQKENI.

The CDR3 nucleotides read TGTGCCAGCAGCTTAGCGCTTACAGCCTATCCTAACTATGGCTACACCTTC. Encoded protein: CASSLALTAYPNYGYTF. V gene TRBV7-2 combines with J gene TRBJ1-2; D gene unclear. Germline loops: CDR1 SGHTA, CDR2 FQGNSA. V was clipped by 0 bases and J by 0 bases, with 14 bases between them. The CDR3 runs 17 residues.

The V and J genes are TRBV6-5 and TRBJ2-2; D might be TRBD2 (7 bases). V lost 2 bases to trimming and J lost 7 bases, with 11 bases between them. Germline V gene sequence: CDR1 MNHEY, CDR2 SVGAGI. CDR3 length: 14 residues. CDR3 protein: CASSYEGGSGELFF. CDR3 coding DNA: TGTGCCAGCAGTTACGAGGGGGGGAGCGGGGAGCTGTTTTTT.

The rearrangement joins TRBV5-1 to TRBJ2-1; 9 nucleotides match TRBD1. The J segment lost 0 bases and the V segment lost 3 bases, leaving 4 bases of the junction unmatched. From germline, CDR1 is SGHRS and CDR2 YFSETQ. This CDR3 spans 16 amino acids. The CDR3 is CASSSTGGFSYNEQFF. As DNA, the CDR3 is TGCGCCAGCAGCTCTACAGGGGGCTTCTCCTACAATGAGCAGTTCTTC.

The rearrangement links TRBV6-5 to TRBJ1-2; TRBD1 aligns across 7 bases. This CDR3 contains 15 residues. V lost 6 bases, J lost 2 bases, and 9 bases stayed unmatched. Per germline, CDR1 MNHEY and CDR2 SVGAGI. CDR3 bases: TGTGCCAGCAGCGCTGCCGGGACAGAAAACTATGGCTACACCTTC. This sequence encodes CASSAAGTENYGYTF.

The CDR3 spells CASSSPGREGPGELFF. The DNA for the CDR3 is TGTGCCAGCAGTTCACCGGGCCGGGAAGGGCCCGGGGAGCTGTTTTTT. V is TRBV27 and J is TRBJ2-2, with a weak D call TRBD2 (5 bases). The length of the CDR3 is 16 residues. V was cut by 4 bases and J by 6 bases, with 18 bases left in between. Germline V gene sequence: CDR1 MNHEY, CDR2 SMNVEV (reference sequence).